Listed below are T cell receptor beta chains from one sample, sequenced in a study of blood T cell repertoires in COVID-19. Sequencing was performed with immunoSEQ multiplex PCR; in TCRdb, only in-frame clones are kept and a portion is missing. The sample yields some 59,000 clones, roughly 90% seen once. Material: peripheral blood. These receptors all come from a man aged 50-59 years with acute or convalescent COVID-19. CDR3s include the opening cysteine and the closing phenylalanine or tryptophan. The D gene is left open where the match is weak. Where a row states a size, it is once, few, many or the class of an expanded clone; other rows omit it.

d_gene | j_gene | abundance | v_gene | CDR3aa | CDR3nt
NA | TRBJ2-5 | NA | TRBV19 | CASRGEQETQYF | TGTGCCAGTAGAGGAGAGCAAGAGACCCAGTACTTC
TRBD2 | TRBJ2-1 | NA | TRBV2 | CASRNGLAGYNEQFF | TGTGCCAGCAGGAACGGACTAGCGGGGTACAATGAGCAGTTCTTC
NA | TRBJ2-4 | once | TRBV19 | CASSILLTSGALAKNIQYF | TGTGCCAGTAGTATCCTCCTGACTAGTGGGGCGCTGGCCAAAAACATTCAGTACTTC
TRBD2 | TRBJ2-3 | NA | TRBV11-3 | CASSPTGGTDTQYF | TGTGCCAGCAGCCCGACGGGGGGAACAGATACGCAGTATTTT
TRBD1 | TRBJ1-5 | NA | TRBV6-5 | CASSFTGGRPQHF | TGTGCCAGCAGCTTTACAGGGGGTCGCCCCCAGCATTTT
TRBD2 | TRBJ2-1 | NA | TRBV7-9 | CASSPAVAGVNEQFF | TGTGCCAGCAGCCCCGCAGTAGCGGGAGTCAATGAGCAGTTCTTC
TRBD1 | TRBJ1-3 | NA | TRBV30 | CAWSGTAGSGNTIYF | TGTGCCTGGAGCGGGACAGCTGGATCTGGAAACACCATATATTTT
TRBD1 | TRBJ1-5 | NA | TRBV24-1 | CATSDYFPGQGKHSVQPQHF | TGTGCCACCAGTGATTACTTCCCGGGACAGGGGAAACATAGCGTTCAGCCCCAGCATTTT
NA | TRBJ2-2 | NA | TRBV5-4 | CASSLGANRGLAGELFF | TGTGCCAGCAGCTTGGGGGCCAATCGGGGGTTGGCCGGGGAGCTGTTTTTT
NA | TRBJ2-3 | NA | TRBV6-4 | CASSDSTTDTQYF | TGTGCCAGCAGTGACTCGACTACAGATACGCAGTATTTT
NA | TRBJ1-1 | NA | TRBV5-1 | CASSLTTGRYEAFF | TGCGCCAGCAGCTTAACGACAGGACGATATGAAGCTTTCTTT
TRBD2 | TRBJ2-5 | NA | TRBV2 | CASSGTSGSLGETQYF | TGTGCCAGCAGTGGGACTAGCGGGAGCCTGGGGGAGACCCAGTACTTC
NA | TRBJ1-6 | NA | TRBV27 | CASGWTENSPLHF | TGTGCCAGCGGGTGGACAGAGAATTCACCCCTCCACTTT
NA | TRBJ2-1 | NA | TRBV6-2/TRBV6-3 | CASSFSSFRNEQFF | TGTGCCAGCAGTTTTAGTAGTTTCAGGAATGAGCAGTTCTTC
TRBD1 | TRBJ1-4 | NA | TRBV25-1 | CASSDPARDRGEIIGLFF | TGTGCCAGCAGTGACCCTGCCCGCGACAGGGGTGAAATTATAGGACTGTTTTTT
NA | TRBJ1-1 | NA | TRBV2 | CASSENRNTEAFF | TGTGCCAGCAGTGAGAACAGGAACACTGAAGCTTTCTTT
NA | TRBJ1-1 | NA | TRBV11-3 | CASSTAGINTEAFF | TGTGCCAGCAGTACAGCAGGGATAAACACTGAAGCTTTCTTT
TRBD2 | TRBJ2-1 | NA | TRBV10-3 | CAIGTSGRGEQFF | TGTGCCATCGGGACTAGCGGGAGAGGGGAGCAGTTCTTC
NA | TRBJ1-2 | NA | TRBV9 | CASSLFGGAHGYTF | TGTGCCAGCAGCCTCTTCGGGGGGGCGCATGGCTACACCTTC
TRBD1 | TRBJ1-2 | NA | TRBV7-9 | CASSFGTVYGYTF | TGTGCCAGCAGCTTCGGGACAGTGTATGGCTACACCTTC
TRBD1 | TRBJ1-2 | NA | TRBV18 | CASSRGDRENYGYTF | TGTGCCAGCTCCCGGGGGGACAGGGAAAACTATGGCTACACCTTC
TRBD2 | TRBJ2-3 | NA | TRBV2 | CASSRERGDTQYF | TGTGCCAGCAGTCGGGAGCGGGGAGATACGCAGTATTTT
NA | TRBJ1-2 | NA | TRBV6-2/TRBV6-3 | CASSYSGTSQREFYGYTF | TGTGCCAGCAGTTACTCGGGGACATCGCAGCGCGAGTTCTATGGCTACACCTTC
TRBD2 | TRBJ2-7 | NA | TRBV20-1 | CSASLGLAGLTYEQYF | TGCAGTGCTAGTCTGGGACTAGCGGGACTCACCTACGAGCAGTACTTC
NA | TRBJ2-1 | few | TRBV11-2 | CASSTTAGKGTYNEQFF | TGTGCCAGCAGCACCACTGCAGGGAAGGGAACCTACAATGAGCAGTTCTTC
NA | TRBJ2-2 | NA | TRBV12-3/TRBV12-4 | CASSFLRTGELFF | TGTGCCAGCAGCTTTCTCCGGACCGGGGAGCTGTTTTTT
TRBD1 | TRBJ1-1 | few | TRBV24-1 | CATSGQGNTEAFF | TGTGCCACCAGTGGACAGGGGAACACTGAAGCTTTCTTT
TRBD1 | TRBJ2-3 | NA | TRBV2 | CASRYWTGPDTQYF | TGTGCCAGCAGGTATTGGACAGGTCCAGATACGCAGTATTTT
NA | TRBJ2-5 | NA | TRBV24-1 | CATSDFKGGETQYF | TGTGCCACCAGTGATTTCAAGGGCGGGGAGACCCAGTACTTC
NA | TRBJ2-1 | NA | TRBV19 | CASSPSAGIVHEQFF | TGTGCCAGTAGTCCCTCGGCAGGTATTGTGCATGAGCAGTTCTTC
TRBD2 | TRBJ2-3 | NA | TRBV7-2 | CASSLIPAGGDTDTQYF | TGTGCCAGCAGCTTAATCCCAGCGGGAGGAGACACAGATACGCAGTATTTT
NA | TRBJ1-1 | NA | TRBV19 | CASSIDVNTEAFF | TGTGCCAGTAGTATAGACGTGAACACTGAAGCTTTCTTT
NA | TRBJ2-5 | NA | TRBV3-1/TRBV3-2 | CASSQLAGGKGETQYF | TGTGCCAGCAGCCAATTAGCAGGGGGGAAGGGGGAGACCCAGTACTTC
NA | TRBJ2-1 | NA | TRBV5-6 | CASSSQLASSYNEQFF | TGTGCCAGCAGCTCCCAATTAGCGAGCTCCTACAATGAGCAGTTCTTC
NA | TRBJ1-5 | NA | TRBV3-1/TRBV3-2 | CASSQGQDSNQPQHF | TGTGCCAGCAGTCAGGGACAAGATAGCAATCAGCCCCAGCATTTT
TRBD2 | TRBJ2-2 | NA | TRBV5-1 | CASSILAGVTGELFF | TGCGCCAGCAGCATCCTAGCGGGTGTCACCGGGGAGCTGTTTTTT
NA | TRBJ2-7 | once | TRBV6-5 | CASKTGGAYEQYF | TGTGCCAGCAAAACAGGGGGGGCCTACGAGCAGTACTTC
TRBD1 | TRBJ2-2 | NA | TRBV5-1 | CASSLQGQGYTGELFF | TGCGCCAGCAGCTTGCAGGGACAGGGGTACACCGGGGAGCTGTTTTTT
NA | TRBJ2-2 | NA | TRBV5-1 | CASRTLRGSHTGELFF | TGCGCCAGCAGGACCCTAAGAGGGAGTCACACCGGGGAGCTGTTTTTT
NA | TRBJ2-2 | NA | TRBV19 | CASSIRQGELFF | TGTGCCAGTAGTATTCGTCAGGGGGAGCTGTTTTTT
NA | TRBJ2-3 | NA | TRBV6-2/TRBV6-3 | CASSLRAPRGGTNTQYF | TGTGCCAGCAGCCTCCGGGCCCCCCGCGGAGGAACTAATACGCAGTATTTT
TRBD1 | TRBJ1-2 | NA | TRBV27 | CASRRTGDLIGHGYTF | TGTGCCAGCAGAAGGACAGGGGACCTCATCGGCCATGGCTACACCTTC
NA | TRBJ2-7 | NA | TRBV27 | CASSFVRGLDEQYF | TGTGCCAGCAGTTTTGTAAGGGGATTGGACGAGCAGTACTTC
NA | TRBJ1-3 | NA | TRBV6-5 | CASIRGSGNTIYF | TGTGCCAGCATAAGGGGTTCTGGAAACACCATATATTTT
NA | TRBJ1-1 | once | TRBV11-3 | CASSLRLTQNTEAFF | TGTGCCAGCAGCTTACGTCTGACACAGAACACTGAAGCTTTCTTT
TRBD2 | TRBJ2-2 | NA | TRBV6-4 | CASSVLAGHTGELFF | TGTGCCAGCAGTGTGCTAGCGGGGCACACCGGGGAGCTGTTTTTT
TRBD1 | TRBJ1-6 | NA | TRBV27 | CASRTQGAYNSPLHF | TGTGCCAGCAGGACGCAGGGGGCCTATAATTCACCCCTCCACTTT
NA | TRBJ1-6 | NA | TRBV2 | CASRAQQGINSPLHF | TGTGCCAGCAGGGCCCAACAGGGAATTAATTCACCCCTCCACTTT
TRBD2 | TRBJ2-1 | NA | TRBV19 | CASKGRGTYNEQFF | TGTGCCAGTAAGGGGCGGGGGACCTACAATGAGCAGTTCTTC
NA | TRBJ2-7 | NA | TRBV7-6 | CASSLSDDVSYEQYF | TGTGCCAGCAGCTTAAGCGACGACGTCTCCTACGAGCAGTACTTC
NA | TRBJ2-7 | NA | TRBV6-5 | CASSRPGSYEQYF | TGTGCCAGCAGTCGCCCAGGTTCCTACGAGCAGTACTTC
NA | TRBJ1-1 | NA | TRBV3-1/TRBV3-2 | CASSQAYRAATEAFF | TGTGCCAGCAGCCAAGCGTACAGGGCGGCCACTGAAGCTTTCTTT
TRBD1 | TRBJ1-2 | once | TRBV9 | CASNDSPGDSRPSNYGYTF | TGTGCCAGCAATGATTCGCCCGGGGACAGTAGACCTTCTAACTATGGCTACACCTTC
TRBD1 | TRBJ1-4 | NA | TRBV7-2 | CASSQPGQGEKLFF | TGTGCCAGCAGCCAACCCGGACAGGGAGAAAAACTGTTTTTT